The 21 T cell receptor beta chains below were found in one sample sequenced in a study of T cell responses to AZD1222 COVID-19 vaccine (dated by TCRdb to about 2021). Read against the paper, the sample's time point label means: about 28 days (+/-7) after the second vaccine dose. The receptor library was made with the immunoSEQ multiplex PCR assay. TCRdb took this table from immuneACCESS and kept in-frame rearrangements with V and J called. Such tables lack part of the clones; where checked against another copy, unresolved V genes explain under half of the gap, and the rest is unexplained. Counted in this sample were just under 150,000 clones; more than 70% of them appeared once. The ten largest account for about 5.4% of the sample. Sequencing used peripheral blood, obtained 28 days after the second AZD1222 dose. These receptors originate from an adult who received the AZD1222 COVID-19 vaccine.

The chain combines TRBV13 with TRBJ2-1, with D hard to call. CDR3 length: 15 residues. Per the germline V gene, CDR1 is PRHDT and CDR2 is FYEKMQ (reference sequence). The V gene lost 5 bases and the J gene lost 8 bases, with 19 bases spanning the gap. CDR3 nucleotide sequence: TGTGCCAGCAGCCCCCGGGCAGGTCAGTTTTATGAGCAGTTCTTC. Encoded protein: CASSPRAGQFYEQFF.

As to this clone: At one of its ends the junction is not consistent with the germline gene, which may arise from a read error. This CDR3 reads CASSLLAGSYNEQFF. The DNA of the CDR3 is TGTGCTAGCAGCTTACTAGCGGGGTCCTACAATGAGCAGTTCTTC. The chain is built from TRBV7-7 and TRBJ2-1; TRBD2 matches 10 bases. Per germline, CDR1 SSHAT and CDR2 FNYEAQ (reference sequence). This CDR3 has 15 amino acids.

This chain uses TRBV5-6 with TRBJ2-7; possibly TRBD1 for D (6 bases). The CDR3 runs 15 residues. Per the germline V gene, CDR1 is SGHDT and CDR2 is YYEEEE. V was clipped by 2 bases and J by 0 bases, with 12 bases between them. CDR3 in DNA: TGTGCCAGCAGCTTCCTAGGACAGAGCTCCTACGAGCAGTACTTC. This gives the protein CASSFLGQSSYEQYF. Together with reference TRBV5-6 and TRBJ2-7, the CDR3 gives the full variable domain: DAGVTQSPTHLIKTRGQQVTLRCSPKSGHDTVSWYQQALGQGPQFIFQYYEEEERQRGNFPDRFSGHQFPNYSSELNVNALLLGDSALYLCASSFLGQSSYEQYFGPGTRLTVT.

The gene calls are TRBV7-2 and TRBJ2-3; no definite D call. Germline V gene lookup returns CDR1 SGHTA and CDR2 FQGNSA. The CDR3 covers 13 residues. V dropped 5 bases and J dropped 0 bases, with 6 bases sitting between them. CDR3 region: CASSIPSTDTQYF. The CDR3, as DNA: TGTGCCAGCAGCATTCCTAGCACAGATACGCAGTATTTT.

The rearrangement uses TRBV2 and TRBJ1-1; 9 bases are a match to TRBD1. V lost 10 bases to trimming and J lost 3 bases; unmatched junction nucleotides: 9. The germline CDR1 and CDR2 sequences are SNHLY and FYNNEI. The CDR3 extends over 14 amino acids. CDR3 loop: CATKDRGFYTEAFF. The CDR3 region has the DNA TGTGCCACCAAGGACAGGGGTTTTTACACTGAAGCTTTCTTT.

The chain recombines TRBV27 with TRBJ1-6; perhaps TRBD1 as D (6 bases). The CDR3 spans 16 residues. V was trimmed by 6 bases and J by 2 bases, leaving 14 bases between them. CDR1 MNHEY and CDR2 SMNVEV come from the germline V gene (reference sequence). The DNA for the CDR3 is TGTGCCAGCAGCCTTGGACAGACAACCTATAATTCACCCCTCCACTTT. Translated: CASSLGQTTYNSPLHF.

The table lists this clone with a count of one. The DNA for the CDR3 is TGCGCCAGCAGTGAGGGGTACGAGCAGTACTTC. Protein sequence: CASSEGYEQYF. The chain employs TRBV10-1 and TRBJ2-7; D ambiguous. Germline V CDR1 and CDR2: WNHNN, SYGVQD (reference sequence). This CDR3 contains 11 residues. V was trimmed by 2 bases and J by 4 bases, leaving 3 bases between them.

The gene calls are TRBV7-6 and TRBJ2-7; D call uncertain. The CDR3 spans 16 residues. V was cut by 5 bases and J by 0 bases, with 17 bases left in between. CDR1 is SGHVS and CDR2 is FNYEAQ in the germline V gene. The CDR3: CASSPLAWRSSYEQYF. The CDR3 coding sequence is TGTGCCAGCAGCCCTCTTGCTTGGCGCAGCTCCTACGAGCAGTACTTC.

The chain links TRBV7-9 to TRBJ1-2, with D unclear. CDR1 and CDR2 (germline): SEHNR, FQNEAQ (reference sequence). Trimming took 7 bases from V and 2 from J, leaving 14 bases between them. This CDR3 comprises 14 residues. CDR3 DNA: TGTGCCAGCACCGCCCGGTGGGAGAACTATGGCTACACCTTC. This translates into CASTARWENYGYTF. Together with reference TRBV7-9 and TRBJ1-2, the CDR3 gives the full variable domain: DTGVSQNPRHKITKRGQNVTFRCDPISEHNRLYWYRQTLGQGPEFLTYFQNEAQLEKSRLLSDRFSAERPKGSFSTLEIQRTEQGDSAMYLCASTARWENYGYTFGSGTRLTVV.

This clone was counted once. V usage is TRBV3-1 (or the pseudogene TRBV3-2) and J usage is TRBJ2-1; D could derive from TRBD1 or TRBD2 (5 bases each). V was trimmed by 1 base and J by 4 bases, leaving 17 bases between them. The CDR3 covers 17 residues. Germline assignment: CDR1 LGHDT and CDR2 YNNKEL (reference sequence). Here the CDR3 reads CASSQGWSGTTYNEQFF. The CDR3 DNA is TGTGCCAGCAGCCAAGGATGGTCCGGGACGACTTACAATGAGCAGTTCTTC.

The CDR3 here is CASSALAGGRNEQYF. CDR3 DNA: TGTGCCAGCAGCGCTTTAGCGGGGGGGCGGAACGAGCAGTACTTC. The chain couples TRBV2 to TRBJ2-7, with 11 bases aligning to TRBD2. There are 15 residues in the CDR3. CDR1 is SNHLY and CDR2 is FYNNEI in the germline V gene. Trimming at V came to 6 bases and at J to 5 bases, leaving 9 bases not matched to a gene.

The chain links TRBV7-2 to TRBJ1-5; TRBD1 matches at 7 bases. With 2 bases clipped from V and 5 bases from J, the junction kept 3 bases outside the gene matches. The CDR3 runs 14 residues. Germline values: CDR1 SGHTA, CDR2 FQGNSA. The CDR3 DNA sequence: TGTGCCAGCAGCTTAATAACAGGGGATCAGCCCCAGCATTTT. Translated: CASSLITGDQPQHF. The full variable domain, rest sourced from reference TRBV7-2 and TRBJ1-5, is GAGVSQSPSNKVTEKGKDVELRCDPISGHTALYWYRQSLGQGLEFLIYFQGNSAPDKSGLPSDRFSAERTGGSVSTLTIQRTQQEDSAVYLCASSLITGDQPQHFGDGTRLSIL.

This chain connects TRBV10-1 to TRBJ2-7; no clear D gene. Trimming stripped 6 bases from V and 1 base from J, with 16 bases between. The CDR3 loop spans 15 amino acids. The germline gives CDR1 WNHNN, CDR2 SYGVQD (reference sequence). The CDR3 loop is CASSEKGTASYEQYF. The CDR3 DNA follows: TGCGCCAGCAGCGAGAAGGGTACAGCTTCCTACGAGCAGTACTTC.

The chain joins TRBV5-1 to TRBJ2-1; D ambiguous. CDR1 and CDR2 (germline): SGHRS, YFSETQ. The CDR3 consists of 14 residues. Trimming shortened V by 0 bases and J by 6 bases, and 10 bases separated the two germline ends. For the CDR3, the DNA is TGCGCCAGCAGCTTGGCCCCTACCCCCAATGAGCAGTTCTTC. Its protein product is CASSLAPTPNEQFF.

J is TRBJ2-7 and V is TRBV7-9; maybe TRBD2 (7 bases). This CDR3 spans 14 amino acids. Trimming cost V 8 bases and J 2 bases, with 16 bases left between them. Germline-derived CDR1 and CDR2 are SEHNR and FQNEAQ (reference sequence). CDR3 bases: TGTGCCAGCCGTCCCCGAGGGGGGGCCTACGAGCAGTACTTC. Its protein product is CASRPRGGAYEQYF.

The chain recombines TRBV11-2 with TRBJ2-1; tentatively, D is TRBD1 (6 bases). CDR1 is SGHAT and CDR2 is FQNNGV in the germline V gene. This CDR3 has 16 amino acids. V lost 2 bases and J 0 bases, leaving 11 bases between the germline ends. CDR3 in DNA: TGTGCCAGCAGCTTAAGGACAGTGAGCTCCTACAATGAGCAGTTCTTC. This codes for CASSLRTVSSYNEQFF.

The chain couples TRBV6-6 to TRBJ1-5; a weak D match, TRBD1 (5 bases). The length of the CDR3 is 14 residues. Germline lookup yields CDR1 MNHNY and CDR2 SVGAGI (reference sequence). The ends were cut back, 6 bases at V and 3 bases at J, with 12 bases in the middle. The CDR3 DNA reads TGTGCCAGCAGCCAGGGTTTTGACAATCAGCCCCAGCATTTT. Residues: CASSQGFDNQPQHF.

This rearrangement joins TRBV7-2 to TRBJ2-1, with D hard to call. The CDR3 runs to 14 residues. V lost 0 bases and J 7 bases, leaving 10 bases between the germline ends. Per germline, CDR1 SGHTA and CDR2 FQGNSA. The CDR3 loop is CASSLAVRLNEQFF. For the CDR3, the DNA is TGTGCCAGCAGCTTAGCGGTCAGACTGAATGAGCAGTTCTTC.

V and J are TRBV13 and TRBJ1-1, with 12 bases lining up with TRBD1. V dropped 5 bases and J dropped 0; count of bases not matched to a gene: 10. Germline-derived CDR1 and CDR2 are PRHDT and FYEKMQ (reference sequence). The CDR3 is 18 residues long. The CDR3 nucleotides are TGTGCCAGCAGCCCGGCCACCGGGACAGGGGGCGTGAACACTGAAGCTTTCTTT. This translates into CASSPATGTGGVNTEAFF.

The V and J genes are TRBV6-5 and TRBJ2-7; 7 bases line up with TRBD1. This CDR3 has 16 amino acids. Trimming at V came to 1 base and at J to 9 bases, leaving 15 bases not matched to a gene. Germline V CDR1 and CDR2: MNHEY, SVGAGI. The CDR3 reads CASSYLGGRGTKGQYF. The CDR3 DNA reads as TGTGCCAGCAGTTACTTGGGCGGCAGGGGGACCAAAGGGCAGTACTTC.

The CDR3, as DNA: TGTGCCAGCAGTTTCGCAGGGGGCTTGTTGACTGAAGCTTTCTTT. Encoded protein: CASSFAGGLLTEAFF. This chain connects TRBV27 to TRBJ1-1; 8 nucleotides align to TRBD1. There are 15 residues in the CDR3. J lost 5 bases, V lost 3 bases, and 8 bases had no gene match. Germline CDR1 reads MNHEY; CDR2 reads SMNVEV (reference sequence).